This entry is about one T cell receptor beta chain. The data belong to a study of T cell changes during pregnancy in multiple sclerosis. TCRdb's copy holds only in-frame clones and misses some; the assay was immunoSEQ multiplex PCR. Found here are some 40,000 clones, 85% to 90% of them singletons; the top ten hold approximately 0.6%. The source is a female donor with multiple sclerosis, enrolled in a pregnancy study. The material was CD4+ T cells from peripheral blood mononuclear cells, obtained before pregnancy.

The CDR3 loop is CASKRDGGAYNEQFF. The CDR3 coding sequence is TGCGCCAGCAAAAGGGACGGGGGGGCTTACAATGAGCAGTTCTTC. The V and J genes are TRBV5-1 and TRBJ2-1; 8 bases agree with TRBD2. Looked up from germline, CDR1 is SGHRS and CDR2 is YFSETQ. The CDR3 runs to 15 residues. J was trimmed by 4 bases and V by 6 bases; bases with no gene match: 9.